These 25 T cell receptor beta chains were sequenced from one sample in a study of cytomegalovirus exposure and HLA in healthy donors. Primers included in the PCR were 60 Vbeta and 13 Jbeta primers. The repertoire was sequenced with immunoSEQ multiplex PCR; TCRdb's copy has only in-frame clones and lacks some. In the table there are approximately 87,000 clones, 81% of which are singletons. The sequenced sample was PBMCs. The receptor set was obtained from a woman in her 70s in good health and CMV-seropositive.

The chain's CDR3 is CASSRSLTSESSYEQYF. In DNA, the CDR3 is TGTGCCAGCAGCCGCTCCCTGACTAGCGAGAGCTCCTACGAGCAGTACTTC. V usage is TRBV14 and J usage is TRBJ2-7; the match to TRBD2 covers 8 bases. Germline assignment: CDR1 SGHDN and CDR2 FVKESK. V lost 4 bases to trimming and J lost 0 bases; unmatched junction nucleotides: 11. The CDR3 is made up of 17 amino acids.

The gene calls are TRBV7-2 and TRBJ2-3; 9 bases align to TRBD2. Germline V gives CDR1 SGHTA, CDR2 FQGNSA. Trimming removed 3 bases from V and 4 bases from J; junction bases left unmatched: 11. The CDR3 runs to 17 residues. The CDR3 DNA reads as TGTGCCAGCAGCTTTAGCGGGAGCCCGGTCACGGCAGATACGCAGTATTTT. Residues: CASSFSGSPVTADTQYF.

Only one count was recorded for this clone. The J gene is TRBJ1-1, the V gene TRBV18, with 9 nucleotides matching TRBD1. With 4 bases clipped from V and 1 base from J, the junction kept 7 bases outside the gene matches. This CDR3 contains 16 residues. CDR1 is KGHSH, CDR2 LQKENI, per germline. The CDR3 DNA sequence: TGTGCCAGCTCACTACAGGGGGCAAAGGGGAACACTGAAGCTTTCTTT. It codes for CASSLQGAKGNTEAFF. Complete variable domain (other parts from reference TRBV18 and TRBJ1-1): NAGVMQNPRHLVRRRGQEARLRCSPMKGHSHVYWYRQLPEEGLKFMVYLQKENIIDESGMPKERFSAEFPKEGPSILRIQQVVRGDSAAYFCASSLQGAKGNTEAFFGQGTRLTVV.

This clone was counted a few times. This rearrangement joins TRBV15 to TRBJ1-5, with D uncertain. V lost 0 bases and J 1 base, leaving 7 bases between the germline ends. From germline, CDR1 is LNHNV and CDR2 YYDKDF (reference sequence). CDR3 length equals 15 residues. CDR3 DNA sequence: TGTGCCACCAGCAGAGATTCCCAGAGCAATCAGCCCCAGCATTTT. Its translation: CATSRDSQSNQPQHF.

The V and J genes are TRBV6-6 and TRBJ2-7, with 11 bases fitting TRBD1. Germline V gene sequence: CDR1 MNHNY, CDR2 SVGAGI (reference sequence). The CDR3 sequence is 16 residues long. Losses at the gene ends were 2 bases for V and 2 bases for J; bases not matched to a gene: 5. The CDR3 spells CASSYLGQGGPYEQYF. DNA for the CDR3: TGTGCCAGCAGTTACCTGGGACAGGGGGGCCCCTACGAGCAGTACTTC.

The chain uses TRBV2 and TRBJ2-2, with a possible D match to TRBD1 (6 bases). From germline, CDR1 is SNHLY and CDR2 FYNNEI. Trimming took 5 bases from V and 1 from J, leaving 8 bases between them. There are 14 residues in the CDR3. For the CDR3, the DNA is TGTGCCAGCAGTCAGGGACAGAACACCGGGGAGCTGTTTTTT. Translation gives CASSQGQNTGELFF.

This chain joins TRBV19 and TRBJ2-2; a weak D match, TRBD2 (6 bases). The germline V gene has CDR1 LNHDA and CDR2 SQIVND (reference sequence). The CDR3 is made up of 15 amino acids. The V gene lost 4 bases and the J gene lost 7 bases, with 16 bases spanning the gap. The CDR3 loop reads CASSTDLASGGELFF. The DNA of the CDR3 is TGTGCCAGTAGTACAGACCTAGCGTCGGGCGGGGAGCTGTTTTTT. Drawing the rest from reference TRBV19 and TRBJ2-2, the complete variable domain is DGGITQSPKYLFRKEGQNVTLSCEQNLNHDAMYWYRQDPGQGLRLIYYSQIVNDFQKGDIAEGYSVSREKKESFPLTVTSAQKNPTAFYLCASSTDLASGGELFFGEGSRLTVL.

This rearrangement joins TRBV7-9 to TRBJ2-7, with D perhaps TRBD2 (5 bases). The V gene lost 1 base and the J gene lost 2 bases, with 15 bases spanning the gap. The germline CDR1 and CDR2 sequences are SEHNR and FQNEAQ (reference sequence). This CDR3 contains 16 residues. The CDR3 protein is CASSLVRGLPPYEQYF. CDR3 in DNA: TGTGCCAGCAGCTTAGTCCGAGGGCTACCTCCCTACGAGCAGTACTTC.

V gene TRBV7-2 combines with J gene TRBJ2-7; 7 bases match TRBD1. The V gene end was trimmed by 1 base and the J gene end by 2 bases; junction bases not matched to a gene: 2. In germline, CDR1 is SGHTA, CDR2 FQGNSA. CDR3 length equals 14 residues. The CDR3 sequence: CASSLGTGAYEQYF. In DNA form, the CDR3 reads TGTGCCAGCAGCTTAGGGACAGGAGCCTACGAGCAGTACTTC. The whole variable domain, remainder taken from reference TRBV7-2 and TRBJ2-7, is GAGVSQSPSNKVTEKGKDVELRCDPISGHTALYWYRQSLGQGLEFLIYFQGNSAPDKSGLPSDRFSAERTGGSVSTLTIQRTQQEDSAVYLCASSLGTGAYEQYFGPGTRLTVT.

The V and J genes are TRBV5-1 and TRBJ2-3, with TRBD2 matching over 12 bases. Unmatched junction bases numbered 14, after V lost 3 bases and J lost 3 bases. The CDR3 is made up of 19 amino acids. Per the germline V gene, CDR1 is SGHRS and CDR2 is YFSETQ. The CDR3 DNA is TGCGCCAGCAGCTATGGTGTACTAGCGGGAGGTTTTTCTACAGATACGCAGTATTTT. As protein: CASSYGVLAGGFSTDTQYF.

The chain uses TRBV7-9 and TRBJ1-2; 12 bases fit TRBD1. V was pared by 4 bases and J by 8 bases, with 8 bases of the junction left unmatched. From germline, CDR1 is SEHNR and CDR2 FQNEAQ (reference sequence). The CDR3 is 15 amino acids. CDR3 nucleotide sequence: TGTGCCAGCAGCTCTTTCGGGACAGGGGGCGACGGCTACACCTTC. Encoded protein: CASSSFGTGGDGYTF.

This clone was counted only a few times. The junction does not match germline at one end; this may be a read error. This chain joins TRBV6-5 and TRBJ2-1, with a tentative D call TRBD1 (6 bases). Germline lookup yields CDR1 MNHEY and CDR2 SVGAGI. The CDR3 loop spans 15 amino acids. The CDR3 here is CASRSRDTGYNEQFF. The CDR3 DNA follows: TGTGCAAGCAGAAGCCGGGACACGGGTTACAATGAGCAGTTCTTC.

V and J are TRBV9 and TRBJ2-1; no definite D call. CDR3 size: 15 residues. The V end lost 0 bases, the J end lost 4 bases, and 11 bases lay between the germline ends. Germline V lookup: CDR1 SGDLS, CDR2 YYNGEE. CDR3 nucleotides: TGTGCCAGCAGCGTAGGCCAGATGACTTACAATGAGCAGTTCTTC. Protein sequence: CASSVGQMTYNEQFF.

This sequence joins TRBV7-2 and TRBJ1-5; 10 bases are a match to TRBD1. The trim removed 5 bases at V and 3 bases at J, leaving 7 bases unmatched. The CDR3 contains 16 residues. Germline lookup yields CDR1 SGHTA and CDR2 FQGNSA. The CDR3 spells CASSLPGQGNNQPQHF. The CDR3 DNA sequence: TGTGCCAGCAGCCTCCCGGGACAGGGGAACAATCAGCCCCAGCATTTT.

The J gene is TRBJ2-5, the V gene TRBV5-1; 7 bases agree with TRBD2. V was pared by 6 bases and J by 5 bases, with 13 bases of the junction left unmatched. The CDR3 spans 15 residues. The germline V gene has CDR1 SGHRS and CDR2 YFSETQ. In nucleotides, the CDR3 is TGCGCCAGCACCCCCGTCACCGGGGAGGGGGAGACCCAGTACTTC. This codes for CASTPVTGEGETQYF.

The chain links TRBV7-2 to TRBJ2-3, with TRBD2 matching 7 bases. CDR3 length: 15 residues. V trimming: 5 bases; J trimming: 3 bases; junction bases outside the gene matches: 8. CDR1 and CDR2 (germline): SGHTA, FQGNSA. The CDR3: CASSPRGVRTDTQYF. CDR3 nucleotides: TGTGCCAGCAGCCCCCGGGGGGTGAGGACAGATACGCAGTATTTT.

The J gene is TRBJ2-3, the V gene TRBV11-2, with TRBD2 identical over 9 bases. CDR1 is SGHAT, CDR2 FQNNGV, per germline. After removal of 4 bases from V and 5 bases from J, the junction contained 22 bases not matched to a gene. CDR3 size: 20 residues. The CDR3 reads CASSSEVPGLAPTVVDTQYF. The CDR3 DNA follows: TGTGCCAGCAGCTCAGAGGTCCCGGGACTAGCACCTACGGTAGTAGATACGCAGTATTTT.

The chain links TRBV5-1 to TRBJ2-1, with unresolved D. This CDR3 is 14 amino acids long. CDR1 and CDR2 from the germline V gene are SGHRS and YFSETQ. V lost 0 bases and J lost 5, with 9 bases in between. CDR3 sequence: CASSLAVTDNEQFF. CDR3 DNA sequence: TGCGCCAGCAGCTTGGCCGTAACGGACAATGAGCAGTTCTTC.

This rearrangement joins TRBV19 to TRBJ1-3, with 7 bases lining up with TRBD1. This CDR3 spans 14 amino acids. Germline V gives CDR1 LNHDA, CDR2 SQIVND (reference sequence). The V gene end was trimmed by 6 bases and the J gene end by 3 bases; junction bases not matched to a gene: 5. CDR3 in DNA: TGTGCCAGTAGCCAAACAGGGGATGGAAACACCATATATTTT. Its translation is CASSQTGDGNTIYF.

The rearrangement links TRBV6-5 to TRBJ2-1; D remains ambiguous. The CDR3 is 14 amino acids. Trimming removed 5 bases from V and 6 bases from J, with 14 bases in between. Germline-derived CDR1 and CDR2 are MNHEY and SVGAGI. In nucleotides, the CDR3 is TGTGCCAGCAGTCCTCGGTCGCTACTCAATGAGCAGTTCTTC. It is translated as CASSPRSLLNEQFF.

The V gene is TRBV5-1, the J gene TRBJ2-1, with 7 bases aligning to TRBD1. Germline trimming cut 2 bases from V and 7 bases from J; bases unmatched to any gene: 3. The CDR3 runs 13 residues. Germline CDR1 SGHRS, CDR2 YFSETQ. The CDR3 DNA reads as TGCGCCAGCAGCTTTCAGGGGGAAAATGAGCAGTTCTTC. This translates into CASSFQGENEQFF.

The chain couples TRBV27 to TRBJ2-5; TRBD1 matches at 11 bases. The CDR3 is 14 residues long. The ends lost 8 bases at V and 6 bases at J; junction bases unmatched: 8. The germline CDR1 and CDR2 sequences are MNHEY and SMNVEV (reference sequence). CDR3 region: CASGRTGGLKTQYF. DNA for the CDR3: TGTGCCAGCGGGCGGACAGGGGGCTTAAAGACCCAGTACTTC.

This chain links TRBV11-2 with TRBJ2-1; possibly TRBD2 for D (6 bases). Trimming shortened V by 3 bases and J by 3 bases, and 12 bases separated the two germline ends. The germline V gene encodes CDR1 SGHAT and CDR2 FQNNGV. The CDR3 covers 15 residues. CDR3 sequence: CASSLGGMNYNEQFF. CDR3 coding DNA: TGTGCCAGCAGCTTGGGGGGAATGAACTACAATGAGCAGTTCTTC.

The rearrangement uses TRBV4-1 and TRBJ1-6; 11 bases line up with TRBD1. This CDR3 comprises 16 residues. In germline, CDR1 is MGHRA, CDR2 YSYEKL. V dropped 1 base and J dropped 10; count of bases not matched to a gene: 6. For the CDR3, the DNA is TGCGCCAGCAGCCAAGCTAGGACAGGGGGCGGATCACCCCTCCACTTT. The encoded protein is CASSQARTGGGSPLHF.

This sequence joins TRBV2 and TRBJ2-7; perhaps TRBD1 as D (5 bases). V lost 5 bases to trimming and J lost 1 base, with 12 bases between them. The CDR3 totals 14 residues. Germline CDR1 SNHLY, CDR2 FYNNEI. Here the CDR3 reads CASSPRQGSYEQYF. For the CDR3, the DNA is TGTGCCAGCAGTCCTCGGCAGGGATCCTACGAGCAGTACTTC.